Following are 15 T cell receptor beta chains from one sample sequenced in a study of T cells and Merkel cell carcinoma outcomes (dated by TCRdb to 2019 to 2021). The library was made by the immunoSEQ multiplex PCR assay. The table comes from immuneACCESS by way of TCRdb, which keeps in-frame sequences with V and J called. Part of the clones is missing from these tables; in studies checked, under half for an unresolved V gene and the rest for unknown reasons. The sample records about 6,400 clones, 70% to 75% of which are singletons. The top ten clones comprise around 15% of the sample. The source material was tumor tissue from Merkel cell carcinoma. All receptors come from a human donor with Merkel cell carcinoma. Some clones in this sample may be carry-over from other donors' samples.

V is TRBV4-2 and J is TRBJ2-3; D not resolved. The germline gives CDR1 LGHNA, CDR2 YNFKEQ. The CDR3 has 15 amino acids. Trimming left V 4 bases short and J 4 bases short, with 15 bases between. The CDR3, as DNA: TGTGCCAGCAGCCGCCGCGCCGATGAGGCAGATACGCAGTATTTT. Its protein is CASSRRADEADTQYF.

The CDR3 DNA follows: TGTGCCAGCAGCTTATCGAGACAGGGGGCAGGTGGTGAGCAGTTCTTC. This codes for CASSLSRQGAGGEQFF. This chain connects TRBV7-9 to TRBJ2-1, with 10 bases fitting TRBD1. With V trimmed by 2 bases and J by 9 bases, 10 bases remained unmatched. The CDR3 loop spans 16 amino acids. The germline gives CDR1 SEHNR, CDR2 FQNEAQ (reference sequence).

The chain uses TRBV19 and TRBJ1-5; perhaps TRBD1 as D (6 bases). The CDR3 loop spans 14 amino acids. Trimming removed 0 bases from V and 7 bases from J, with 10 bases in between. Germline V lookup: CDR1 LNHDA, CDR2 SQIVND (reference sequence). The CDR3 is CASSIDLQGQPQHF. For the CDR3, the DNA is TGTGCCAGTAGTATAGATCTCCAGGGGCAGCCCCAGCATTTT.

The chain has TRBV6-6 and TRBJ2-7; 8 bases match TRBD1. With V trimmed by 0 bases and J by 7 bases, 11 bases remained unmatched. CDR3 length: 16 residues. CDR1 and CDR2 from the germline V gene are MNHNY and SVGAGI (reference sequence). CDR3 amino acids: CASSYSIGRGHGEQYF. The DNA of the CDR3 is TGTGCCAGCAGTTACTCGATCGGCAGGGGGCATGGAGAGCAGTACTTC.

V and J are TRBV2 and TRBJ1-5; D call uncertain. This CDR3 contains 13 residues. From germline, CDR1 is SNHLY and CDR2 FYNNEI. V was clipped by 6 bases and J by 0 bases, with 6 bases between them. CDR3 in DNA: TGTGCCAGCAGGGGTGATAGCAATCAGCCCCAGCATTTT. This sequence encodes CASRGDSNQPQHF.

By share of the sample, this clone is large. The CDR3 DNA is TGTGCCAGCAGCCAAGTCGGTGTCTCTGAAGCTTTCTTT. It yields the protein CASSQVGVSEAFF. The J gene is TRBJ1-1, the V gene TRBV4-2; D not resolved. The CDR3 extends over 13 amino acids. Germline values: CDR1 LGHNA, CDR2 YNFKEQ. Deletions cut 1 base from V and 6 bases from J, with 9 bases between.

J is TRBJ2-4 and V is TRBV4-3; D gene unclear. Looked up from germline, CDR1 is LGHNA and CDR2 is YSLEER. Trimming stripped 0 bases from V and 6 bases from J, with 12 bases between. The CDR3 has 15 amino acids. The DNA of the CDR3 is TGCGCCAGCAGCCAAGAATGGAGCGATGGAAACATTCAGTACTTC. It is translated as CASSQEWSDGNIQYF.

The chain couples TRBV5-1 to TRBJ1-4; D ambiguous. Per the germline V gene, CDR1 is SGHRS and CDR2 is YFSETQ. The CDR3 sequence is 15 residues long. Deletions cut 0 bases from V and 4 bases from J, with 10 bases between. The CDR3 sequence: CASSLGAARNEKLFF. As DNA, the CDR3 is TGCGCCAGCAGCTTGGGGGCGGCCCGTAATGAAAAACTGTTTTTT. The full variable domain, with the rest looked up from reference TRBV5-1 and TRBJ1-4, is KAGVTQTPRYLIKTRGQQVTLSCSPISGHRSVSWYQQTPGQGLQFLFEYFSETQRNKGNFPGRFSGRQFSNSRSEMNVSTLELGDSALYLCASSLGAARNEKLFFGSGTQLSVL.

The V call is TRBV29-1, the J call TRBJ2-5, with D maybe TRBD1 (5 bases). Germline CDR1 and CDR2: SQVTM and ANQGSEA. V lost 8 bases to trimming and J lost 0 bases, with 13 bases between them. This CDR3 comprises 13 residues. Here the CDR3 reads CSCRRQNQETQYF. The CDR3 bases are TGCAGCTGTCGGAGACAGAACCAAGAGACCCAGTACTTC.

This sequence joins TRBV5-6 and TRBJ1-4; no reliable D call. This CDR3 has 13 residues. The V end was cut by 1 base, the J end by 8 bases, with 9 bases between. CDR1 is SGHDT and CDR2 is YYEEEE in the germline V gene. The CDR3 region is CASSLRAAEKLFF. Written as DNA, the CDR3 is TGTGCCAGCAGCTTGAGGGCTGCCGAAAAACTGTTTTTT.

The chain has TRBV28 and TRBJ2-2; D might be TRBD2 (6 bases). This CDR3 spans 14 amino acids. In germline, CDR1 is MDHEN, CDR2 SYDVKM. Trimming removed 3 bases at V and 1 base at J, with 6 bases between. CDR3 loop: CASSLTRNTGELFF. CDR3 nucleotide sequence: TGTGCCAGCAGTTTGACTAGGAACACCGGGGAGCTGTTTTTT. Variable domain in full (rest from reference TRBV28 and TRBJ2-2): DVKVTQSSRYLVKRTGEKVFLECVQDMDHENMFWYRQDPGLGLRLIYFSYDVKMKEKGDIPEGYSVSREKKERFSLILESASTNQTSMYLCASSLTRNTGELFFGEGSRLTVL.

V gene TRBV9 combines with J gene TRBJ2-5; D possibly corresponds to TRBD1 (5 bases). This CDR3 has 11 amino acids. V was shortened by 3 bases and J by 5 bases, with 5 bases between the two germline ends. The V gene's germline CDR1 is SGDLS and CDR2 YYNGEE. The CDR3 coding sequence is TGTGCCAGCAGCGAGGGGGAGACCCAGTACTTC. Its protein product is CASSEGETQYF.

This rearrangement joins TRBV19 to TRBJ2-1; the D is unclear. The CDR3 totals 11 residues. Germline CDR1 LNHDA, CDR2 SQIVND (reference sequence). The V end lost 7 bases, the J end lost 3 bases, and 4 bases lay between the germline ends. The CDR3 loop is CASTNYNEQFF. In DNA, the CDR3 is TGTGCCAGTACGAACTACAATGAGCAGTTCTTC.

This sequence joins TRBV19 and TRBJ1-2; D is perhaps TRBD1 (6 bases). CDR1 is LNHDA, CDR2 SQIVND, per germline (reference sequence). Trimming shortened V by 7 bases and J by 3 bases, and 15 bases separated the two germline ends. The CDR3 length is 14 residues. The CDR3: CASTLGQFHYGYTF. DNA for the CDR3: TGTGCCAGTACCCTGGGACAATTTCACTATGGCTACACCTTC. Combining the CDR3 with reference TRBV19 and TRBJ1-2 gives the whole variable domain DGGITQSPKYLFRKEGQNVTLSCEQNLNHDAMYWYRQDPGQGLRLIYYSQIVNDFQKGDIAEGYSVSREKKESFPLTVTSAQKNPTAFYLCASTLGQFHYGYTFGSGTRLTVV.

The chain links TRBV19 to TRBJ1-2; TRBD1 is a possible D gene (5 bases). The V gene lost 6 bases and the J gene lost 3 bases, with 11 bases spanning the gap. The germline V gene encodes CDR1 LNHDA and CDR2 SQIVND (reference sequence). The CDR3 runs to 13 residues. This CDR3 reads CASRSWGDYGYTF. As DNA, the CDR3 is TGTGCCAGTAGATCGTGGGGGGACTATGGCTACACCTTC.